The source of this T cell receptor (beta chain) is a study of blood T cell repertoires in COVID-19. This CDR3 spans 15 amino acids. Germline-derived CDR1 and CDR2 are SNHLY and FYNNEI. The J segment lost 5 bases and the V segment lost 5 bases, leaving 3 bases of the junction unmatched. Sequencing was performed with immunoSEQ multiplex PCR; in TCRdb, only in-frame clones are kept and a portion is missing. Among 230,000 or so clones listed, about 91% were seen once. The receptor comes from a woman between 40 and 55 years old with acute COVID-19. Input material: PBMCs or T cells enriched from blood (not recorded which). The chain employs TRBV2 and TRBJ1-6, with TRBD1 matching over 10 bases. The CDR3 coding sequence is TGTGCCAGCAGTTGGGACAGGGGAGATAATTCACCCCTCCACTTT. As protein: CASSWDRGDNSPLHF.